This T cell receptor (beta chain) comes out of a study of blood T cells in healthy people across ages. Study-wide results and limits: Across samples, TCR beta diversity tracked strongly with naive T cell percentage.

Peripheral blood, ten milliliters per donor, was collected. Through a sample-barcoded 5' primer and a J-beta primer mix, a second PCR was run for about 6 to 11 cycles. TCRdb independently ran MiXCR on the 5' RACE reads; one entry per CDR3 protein. Of some 1,800,000 distinct CDR3 sequences listed, approximately 39% are singletons. The germline CDR1 and CDR2 sequences are SGHAT and FQNNGV. This CDR3 region has 15 residues. Trimming shortened V by 5 bases and J by 5 bases, and 13 bases separated the two germline ends. The table lists this clonotype with a count of one. Antigen unknown. The sample taken for sequencing was blood. The clonotype comes from a human donor in good health. The J gene is TRBJ1-6, the V gene TRBV11-2; D is ambiguous. CDR3 region: CASSASGRDNSPLHF. In DNA form, the CDR3 reads TGTGCCAGCAGCGCGTCTGGGAGGGATAATTCACCCCTCCACTTT. Based on the CDR3 plus reference TRBV11-2 and TRBJ1-6, the full variable domain is EAGVAQSPRYKIIEKRQSVAFWCNPISGHATLYWYQQILGQGPKLLIQFQNNGVVDDSQLPKDRFSAERLKGVDSTLKIQPAKLEDSAVYLCASSASGRDNSPLHFGNGTRLTVT.